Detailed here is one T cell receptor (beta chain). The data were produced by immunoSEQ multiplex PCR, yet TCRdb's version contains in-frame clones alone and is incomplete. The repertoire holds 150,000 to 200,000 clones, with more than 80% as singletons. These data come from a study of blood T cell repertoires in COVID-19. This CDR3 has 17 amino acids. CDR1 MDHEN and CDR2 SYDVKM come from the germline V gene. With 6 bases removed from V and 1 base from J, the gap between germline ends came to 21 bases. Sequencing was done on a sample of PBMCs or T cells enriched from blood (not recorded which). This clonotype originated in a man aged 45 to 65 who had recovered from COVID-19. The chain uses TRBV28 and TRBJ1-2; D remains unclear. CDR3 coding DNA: TGTGCCAGCAGCCCCACGTGGGGTAGCGAGGGTAACTATGGCTACACCTTC. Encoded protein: CASSPTWGSEGNYGYTF.